The source of this T cell receptor beta chain is a study of T cell clonality in common variable immunodeficiency. Sequenced by immunoSEQ multiplex PCR; TCRdb stores in-frame clones only, minus some. The sample is made up of roughly 51,000 clones, none counted only once. This CDR3 comprises 11 residues. The V end was cut by 5 bases, the J end by 4 bases, with 6 bases between. The V gene's germline CDR1 is MNHEY and CDR2 SVGEGT. Study results and limitations: Authors noted CVID clonality's cause needs subpopulation repertoire sequencing. CVID patient heterogeneity limited repertoire-clinical complication correlations. Common variable immunodeficiency TCR beta sequences reportedly had fewer deletions and N-nucleotide insertions.

This clone was counted ten times or more. Its target is unknown. With the read ending 3 residues before the CDR3 end, the germline J gene is used to fill in that end. Caucasian heritage predominated among both patients and controls. This clonotype originated in a person between 18 and 69 years old in good health. V is TRBV6-2 or TRBV6-3 and J is TRBJ2-7; a weak D match, TRBD1 (6 bases). Material for sequencing was peripheral blood mononuclear cells. The CDR3 spells CASSRGYEQYF. The sequenced part of the CDR3 DNA is TGTGCCAGCAGTAGGGGGTACGAG.